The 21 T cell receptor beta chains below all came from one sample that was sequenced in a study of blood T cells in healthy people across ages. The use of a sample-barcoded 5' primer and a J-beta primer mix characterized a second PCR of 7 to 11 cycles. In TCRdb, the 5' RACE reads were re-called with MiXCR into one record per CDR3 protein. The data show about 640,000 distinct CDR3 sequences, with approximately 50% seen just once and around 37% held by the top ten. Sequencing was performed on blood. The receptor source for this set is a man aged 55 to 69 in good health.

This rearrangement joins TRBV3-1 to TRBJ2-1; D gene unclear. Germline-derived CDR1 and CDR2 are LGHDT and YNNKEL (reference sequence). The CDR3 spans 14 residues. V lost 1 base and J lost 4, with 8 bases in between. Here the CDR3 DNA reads TGTGCCAGCAGCCAAGCTTCCCGTTACAATGAGCAGTTCTTC. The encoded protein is CASSQASRYNEQFF.

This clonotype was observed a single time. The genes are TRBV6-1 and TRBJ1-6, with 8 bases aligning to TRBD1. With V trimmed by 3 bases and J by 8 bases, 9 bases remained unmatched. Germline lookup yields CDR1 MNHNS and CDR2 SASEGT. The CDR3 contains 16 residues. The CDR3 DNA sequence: TGTGCCAGCAGTGACCCCTACGGACAGGGATATTCACCCCTCCACTTT. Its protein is CASSDPYGQGYSPLHF.

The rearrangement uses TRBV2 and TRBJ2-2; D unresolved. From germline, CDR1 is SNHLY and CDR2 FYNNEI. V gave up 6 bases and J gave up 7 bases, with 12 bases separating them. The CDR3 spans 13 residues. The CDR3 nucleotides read TGTGCCAGCAGAAATAGTAAACGCGGGGAGCTGTTTTTT. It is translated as CASRNSKRGELFF.

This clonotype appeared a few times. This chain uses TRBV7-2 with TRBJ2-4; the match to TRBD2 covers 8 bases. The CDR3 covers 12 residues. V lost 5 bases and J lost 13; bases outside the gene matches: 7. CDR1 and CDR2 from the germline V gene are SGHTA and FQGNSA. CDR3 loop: CASSAAGGVQYF. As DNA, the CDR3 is TGTGCCAGCAGCGCCGCGGGGGGCGTCCAGTACTTC.

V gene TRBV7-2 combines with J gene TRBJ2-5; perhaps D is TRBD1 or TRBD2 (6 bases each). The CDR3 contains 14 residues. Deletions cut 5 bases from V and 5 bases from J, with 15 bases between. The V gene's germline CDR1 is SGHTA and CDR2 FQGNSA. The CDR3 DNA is TGTGCCAGCAGCGCTACGGGGGCACGGGAGACCCAGTACTTC. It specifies CASSATGARETQYF.

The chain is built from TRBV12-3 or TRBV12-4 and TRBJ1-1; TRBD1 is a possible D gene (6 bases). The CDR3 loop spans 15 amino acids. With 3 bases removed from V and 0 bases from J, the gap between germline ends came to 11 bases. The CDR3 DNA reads TGTGCCAGCAGTTTCCGATCAGGGGTGAACACTGAAGCTTTCTTT. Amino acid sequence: CASSFRSGVNTEAFF.

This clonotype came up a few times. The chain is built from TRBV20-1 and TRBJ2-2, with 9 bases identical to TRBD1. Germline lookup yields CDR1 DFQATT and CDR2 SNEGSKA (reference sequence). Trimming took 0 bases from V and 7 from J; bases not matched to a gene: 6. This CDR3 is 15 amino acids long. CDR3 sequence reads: CSARELQGAFGELFF. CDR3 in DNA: TGCAGTGCTAGAGAATTACAGGGGGCTTTCGGGGAGCTGTTTTTT.

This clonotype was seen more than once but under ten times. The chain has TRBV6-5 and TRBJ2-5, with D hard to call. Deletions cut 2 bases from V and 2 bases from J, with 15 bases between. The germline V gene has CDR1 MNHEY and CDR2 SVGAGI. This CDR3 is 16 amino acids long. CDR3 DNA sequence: TGTGCCAGCAGTTACCTGGGCGGACCCTTACAAGAGACCCAGTACTTC. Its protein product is CASSYLGGPLQETQYF.

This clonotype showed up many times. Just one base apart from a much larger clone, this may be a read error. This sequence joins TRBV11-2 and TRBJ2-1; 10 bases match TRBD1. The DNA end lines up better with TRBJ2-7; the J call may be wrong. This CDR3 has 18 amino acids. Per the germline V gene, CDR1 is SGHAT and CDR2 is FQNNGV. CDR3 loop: CASSLGDRGLRSYNEQYF. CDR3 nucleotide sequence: TGTGCCAGCAGCTTAGGGGACAGGGGTTTGAGATCCTACAATGAGCAGTACTTC.

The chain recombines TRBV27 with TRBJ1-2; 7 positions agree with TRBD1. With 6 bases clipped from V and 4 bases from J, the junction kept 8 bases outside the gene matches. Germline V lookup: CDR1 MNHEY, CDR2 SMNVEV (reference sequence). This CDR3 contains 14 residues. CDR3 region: CASRGVEGAYGYTF. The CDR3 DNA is TGTGCCAGCAGGGGGGTCGAGGGGGCCTATGGCTACACCTTC.

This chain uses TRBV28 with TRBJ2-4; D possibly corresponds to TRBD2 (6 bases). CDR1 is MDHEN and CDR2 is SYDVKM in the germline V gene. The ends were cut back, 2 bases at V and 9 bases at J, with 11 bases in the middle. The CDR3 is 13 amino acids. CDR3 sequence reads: CASSLPRGFIQYF. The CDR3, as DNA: TGTGCCAGCAGTTTACCTCGGGGGTTCATTCAGTACTTC. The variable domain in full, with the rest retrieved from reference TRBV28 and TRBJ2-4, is DVKVTQSSRYLVKRTGEKVFLECVQDMDHENMFWYRQDPGLGLRLIYFSYDVKMKEKGDIPEGYSVSREKKERFSLILESASTNQTSMYLCASSLPRGFIQYFGAGTRLSVL.

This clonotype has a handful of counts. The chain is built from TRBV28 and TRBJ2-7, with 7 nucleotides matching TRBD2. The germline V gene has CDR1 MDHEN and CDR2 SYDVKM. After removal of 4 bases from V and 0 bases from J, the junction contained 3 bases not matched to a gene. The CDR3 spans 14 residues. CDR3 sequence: CASSSAGSSYEQYF. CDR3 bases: TGTGCCAGCAGTTCAGCGGGGAGCTCCTACGAGCAGTACTTC.

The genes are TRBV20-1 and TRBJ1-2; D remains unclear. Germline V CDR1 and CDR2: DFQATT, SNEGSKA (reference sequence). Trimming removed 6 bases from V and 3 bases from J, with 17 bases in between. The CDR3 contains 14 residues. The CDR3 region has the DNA TGCAGTGCCCTGAGCCGGGGAACGGACTATGGCTACACCTTC. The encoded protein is CSALSRGTDYGYTF.

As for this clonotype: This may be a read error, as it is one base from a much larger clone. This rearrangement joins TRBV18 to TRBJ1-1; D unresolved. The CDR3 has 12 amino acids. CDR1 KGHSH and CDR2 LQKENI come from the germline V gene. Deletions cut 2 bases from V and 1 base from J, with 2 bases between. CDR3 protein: CASSPANTEAFF. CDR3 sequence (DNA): TGTGCCAGCTCACCAGCGAACACTGAAGCTTTCTTT.

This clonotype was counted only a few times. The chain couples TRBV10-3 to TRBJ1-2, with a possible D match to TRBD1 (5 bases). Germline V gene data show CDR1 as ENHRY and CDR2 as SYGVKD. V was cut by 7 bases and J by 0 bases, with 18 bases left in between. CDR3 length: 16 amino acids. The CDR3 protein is CAIMGQGTSTNYGYTF. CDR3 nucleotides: TGTGCCATCATGGGTCAAGGGACGTCTACTAACTATGGCTACACCTTC.

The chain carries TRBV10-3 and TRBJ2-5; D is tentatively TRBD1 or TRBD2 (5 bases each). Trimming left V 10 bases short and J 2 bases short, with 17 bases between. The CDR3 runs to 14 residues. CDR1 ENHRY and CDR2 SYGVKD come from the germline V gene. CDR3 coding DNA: TGTGCCACGGGGATCGCAGGGCAACAAGAGACCCAGTACTTC. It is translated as CATGIAGQQETQYF.

Here the CDR3 DNA reads TGCAGTGCTAGAGGACTGGACAGGGGTTACACTGAAGCTTTCTTT. This encodes CSARGLDRGYTEAFF. The V gene is TRBV20-1, the J gene TRBJ1-1, with 9 bases lining up with TRBD1. The length of the CDR3 is 15 residues. J gave up 3 bases and V 1 base, and 6 bases lay outside the gene matches. The germline V gene has CDR1 DFQATT and CDR2 SNEGSKA (reference sequence).

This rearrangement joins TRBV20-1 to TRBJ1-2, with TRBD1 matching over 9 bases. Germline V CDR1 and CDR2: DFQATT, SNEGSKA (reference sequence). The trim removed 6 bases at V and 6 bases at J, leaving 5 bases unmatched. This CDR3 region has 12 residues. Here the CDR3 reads CSARDRADGYTF. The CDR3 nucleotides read TGCAGTGCCAGGGACAGGGCGGATGGCTACACCTTC.

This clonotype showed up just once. Here the CDR3 DNA reads TGCAGTGCTAGGTTCCAAGGATACGAGCAGTACTTC. Its translation: CSARFQGYEQYF. The V and J genes are TRBV20-1 and TRBJ2-7, with no clear D. Germline V gene lookup returns CDR1 DFQATT and CDR2 SNEGSKA (reference sequence). V was trimmed by 3 bases and J by 4 bases, leaving 10 bases between them. There are 12 residues in the CDR3.

The CDR3 coding sequence is TGTGCCAGCAGTTACTCGCGCGGGACGAGCTCCTACGAGCAGTACTTC. It translates to CASSYSRGTSSYEQYF. This chain joins TRBV6-6 and TRBJ2-7; D perhaps matches TRBD2 (6 bases). CDR3 length: 16 residues. Germline-derived CDR1 and CDR2 are MNHNY and SVGAGI (reference sequence). V lost 0 bases to trimming and J lost 0 bases, with 12 bases between them.

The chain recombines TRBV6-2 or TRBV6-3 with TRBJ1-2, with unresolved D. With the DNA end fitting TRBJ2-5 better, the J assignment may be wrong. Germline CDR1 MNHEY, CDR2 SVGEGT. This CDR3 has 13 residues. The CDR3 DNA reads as TGTGCCAGCAGTTACGGGATGAAAGAGACCCAGTACTTC. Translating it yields CASSYGMKETQYF.